The 8 T cell receptor beta chains below all came from one sample that was sequenced in a study of metastatic and nonmetastatic thyroid tumors. No patient had received any treatment before thyroid surgery. Using MiXCR, TCRdb reanalyzed the PCR reads. The data hold 35,000 to 50,000 clones, with approximately 3% observed a single time. The material sequenced was blood. All receptors derive from a female donor with papillary thyroid cancer or a benign thyroid nodule (not recorded which). Some clones in this sample may be carry-over from other donors' samples.

This clone was picked up many times. The sample has other DNA sequences that encode this CDR3 too. The chain has TRBV6-1 and TRBJ2-1, with 11 bases that match TRBD2. With 7 bases clipped from V and 9 bases from J, the junction kept 14 bases outside the gene matches. This CDR3 contains 16 residues. The germline V gene has CDR1 MNHNS and CDR2 SASEGT. In nucleotides, the CDR3 is TGTGCCAGCATTTGGCTAGCGGGAGGTTATAAGGCTGAGCAGTTCTTC. This codes for CASIWLAGGYKAEQFF.

This clone was observed at least ten times. The V and J genes are TRBV5-1 and TRBJ2-6; D is uncertain. The CDR3 covers 13 residues. The germline gives CDR1 SGHRS, CDR2 YFSETQ. The V end was cut by 1 base, the J end by 4 bases, with 3 bases between. This CDR3 reads CASSLWGANVLTF. The CDR3 nucleotides read TGCGCCAGCAGCTTGTGGGGGGCCAACGTCCTGACTTTC.

This clone was detected ten times or more. The gene calls are TRBV2 and TRBJ1-5, with 9 bases that match TRBD1. The CDR3 spans 13 residues. The V gene end was trimmed by 9 bases and the J gene end by 4 bases; junction bases not matched to a gene: 4. CDR1 SNHLY and CDR2 FYNNEI come from the germline V gene. CDR3 sequence reads: CASSGQGNQPQHF. The CDR3 DNA reads TGTGCCAGTTCGGGACAGGGAAATCAGCCCCAGCATTTT.

Ten or more counts support this clone. CDR3 nucleotides: TGTGCCTGGACACAACTAGCGGAGGGACGGGGGGAGCTGTTTTTT. This sequence encodes CAWTQLAEGRGELFF. The gene calls are TRBV30 and TRBJ2-2; 8 bases map to TRBD2. This CDR3 has 15 residues. Germline loops: CDR1 GTSNPN, CDR2 SVGIG (reference sequence). Losses at the gene ends were 4 bases for V and 8 bases for J; bases not matched to a gene: 12.

In its sample, this clone was seen many times. This chain joins TRBV24-1 and TRBJ2-1, with 9 bases lining up with TRBD1. This CDR3 comprises 17 residues. Per germline, CDR1 KGHDR and CDR2 SFDVKD. V trimming: 3 bases; J trimming: 2 bases; junction bases outside the gene matches: 7. CDR3 sequence (DNA): TGTGCCACCAGTGATACAATCCGGGACAGGGCCTACAATGAGCAGTTCTTC. It encodes CATSDTIRDRAYNEQFF.

The rearrangement uses TRBV7-6 and TRBJ2-1; no clear D. Trimming took 7 bases from V and 6 from J, leaving 10 bases between them. Per the germline V gene, CDR1 is SGHVS and CDR2 is FNYEAQ. The CDR3 is 12 amino acids. CDR3 sequence reads: CASNLVGNEQFF. The CDR3 bases are TGTGCCAGCAACTTGGTGGGCAATGAGCAGTTCTTC.

This clone was seen a few times. V usage is TRBV28 and J usage is TRBJ1-2; D gene ambiguous. The V and J ends lost 3 bases and 4 bases respectively, with 6 bases between them. Germline values: CDR1 MDHEN, CDR2 SYDVKM. The length of the CDR3 is 12 residues. The CDR3 region has the DNA TGTGCCAGCAGTTTCGACACCTATGGCTACACCTTC. Protein product: CASSFDTYGYTF.

This clone showed up many times. The chain is built from TRBV18 and TRBJ2-2, with 8 nucleotides matching TRBD2. Trimming took 4 bases from V and 4 from J; bases not matched to a gene: 8. The CDR3 spans 16 residues. Germline CDR1 KGHSH, CDR2 LQKENI. In nucleotides, the CDR3 is TGTGCCAGCTCACTCCTCGGACTAGCCGGCACCGGGGAGCTGTTTTTT. Residues: CASSLLGLAGTGELFF. Based on the CDR3 plus reference TRBV18 and TRBJ2-2, the full variable domain is NAGVMQNPRHLVRRRGQEARLRCSPMKGHSHVYWYRQLPEEGLKFMVYLQKENIIDESGMPKERFSAEFPKEGPSILRIQQVVRGDSAAYFCASSLLGLAGTGELFFGEGSRLTVL.